Listed here are 30 T cell receptor beta chains from one sample, sequenced in a study of cytomegalovirus exposure and HLA in healthy donors. 13 Jbeta primers and 60 Vbeta primers were used for the PCR. The repertoire was sequenced with immunoSEQ multiplex PCR; TCRdb's copy has only in-frame clones and lacks some. The sample lists 130,000 to 150,000 clones, about 70% occurring once. Input material: PBMCs. These receptors all stem from a man between 60 and 75 years old in good health and CMV-seronegative.

This clone turned up a few times. The chain is built from TRBV11-3 and TRBJ2-2, with 7 bases identical to TRBD2. Trimming cost V 3 bases and J 3 bases; bases outside gene matches: 7. The CDR3 is made up of 16 amino acids. Germline-derived CDR1 and CDR2 are SGHNT and YENEEA. The chain's CDR3 is CASSFESGVYTGELFF. DNA of the CDR3: TGTGCCAGCAGCTTCGAGAGCGGGGTATACACCGGGGAGCTGTTTTTT.

The chain combines TRBV18 with TRBJ2-2; D gene unclear. Germline CDR1 reads KGHSH; CDR2 reads LQKENI. The V gene lost 4 bases and the J gene lost 1 base, with 13 bases spanning the gap. The CDR3 has 16 amino acids. This CDR3 reads CASSRLPLGNTGELFF. In DNA, the CDR3 is TGTGCCAGCTCACGCTTACCACTTGGGAACACCGGGGAGCTGTTTTTT.

The chain recombines TRBV5-5 with TRBJ2-2, with D maybe TRBD2 (5 bases). Germline V gene sequence: CDR1 SGHKS, CDR2 YYEKEE (reference sequence). V gave up 2 bases and J gave up 6 bases, with 8 bases separating them. The CDR3 loop spans 13 amino acids. In DNA form, the CDR3 reads TGTGCCAGCAGCTTCTTGCGGGCCGGGGAGCTGTTTTTT. The encoded protein is CASSFLRAGELFF.

This chain links TRBV7-3 with TRBJ2-7; 16 bases are a match to TRBD2. The V gene's germline CDR1 is SGHTA and CDR2 FQGTGA. The CDR3 contains 19 residues. After removal of 4 bases from V and 5 bases from J, the junction contained 14 bases not matched to a gene. The CDR3 reads CASSSPGLAGGLGHHEQYF. The CDR3, as DNA: TGTGCCAGCAGCTCCCCGGGACTAGCGGGAGGGTTAGGACACCACGAGCAGTACTTC.

V gene TRBV4-2 combines with J gene TRBJ2-7; a weak D match, TRBD2 (5 bases). V lost 0 bases and J lost 4, with 16 bases in between. Germline CDR1 is LGHNA and CDR2 is YNFKEQ. CDR3 size: 16 residues. In DNA, the CDR3 is TGTGCCAGCAGCCAAGATCGGGTAGCGTTTGGGTACGAGCAGTACTTC. It specifies CASSQDRVAFGYEQYF.

This chain uses TRBV19 with TRBJ1-4, with TRBD1 matching over 8 bases. CDR3 length: 15 residues. The junction had 7 bases not matched to a gene; V was cut back by 5 bases and J by 5 bases. In germline, CDR1 is LNHDA, CDR2 SQIVND (reference sequence). CDR3 protein: CASSEPTGENEKLFF. The CDR3 region has the DNA TGTGCCAGTAGTGAGCCGACAGGGGAGAATGAAAAACTGTTTTTT. Together with reference TRBV19 and TRBJ1-4, the CDR3 gives the full variable domain: DGGITQSPKYLFRKEGQNVTLSCEQNLNHDAMYWYRQDPGQGLRLIYYSQIVNDFQKGDIAEGYSVSREKKESFPLTVTSAQKNPTAFYLCASSEPTGENEKLFFGSGTQLSVL.

This sequence joins TRBV7-2 and TRBJ1-4; 8 bases fit TRBD1. Germline lookup yields CDR1 SGHTA and CDR2 FQGNSA. After removal of 1 base from V and 4 bases from J, the junction contained 11 bases not matched to a gene. This CDR3 is 18 amino acids long. The chain's CDR3 is CASSLVAQGAQGNEKLFF. CDR3 DNA sequence: TGTGCCAGCAGCTTAGTGGCGCAGGGGGCTCAGGGTAATGAAAAACTGTTTTTT.

This chain links TRBV28 with TRBJ2-4; D gene ambiguous. The germline CDR1 and CDR2 sequences are MDHEN and SYDVKM. Trimming took 6 bases from V and 4 from J, leaving 7 bases between them. The CDR3 consists of 12 residues. Here the CDR3 DNA reads TGTGCCAGCAGGTCCGGGAAAAACATTCAGTACTTC. Encoded protein: CASRSGKNIQYF.

This clone was counted a few times. V usage is TRBV5-1 and J usage is TRBJ1-1, with D perhaps matching TRBD1 (6 bases). CDR1 and CDR2 from the germline V gene are SGHRS and YFSETQ. The CDR3 runs 15 residues. V was trimmed by 0 bases and J by 4 bases, leaving 13 bases between them. This chain's CDR3 is CASSLAIPGATEAFF. For the CDR3, the DNA is TGCGCCAGCAGCTTGGCCATCCCAGGGGCCACTGAAGCTTTCTTT.

V usage is TRBV29-1 and J usage is TRBJ2-5, with 9 bases fitting TRBD1. The V and J ends lost 2 bases and 2 bases, in that order; junction bases with no gene match: 3. Per the germline V gene, CDR1 is SQVTM and CDR2 is ANQGSEA. The CDR3 totals 14 residues. The CDR3 nucleotides read TGCAGCGTTGAAATAGGGACAGGGCAAGAGACCCAGTACTTC. Its translation is CSVEIGTGQETQYF.

The rearrangement joins TRBV7-2 to TRBJ1-3; TRBD1 matches at 7 bases. Trimming removed 1 base from V and 4 bases from J; junction bases left unmatched: 7. The CDR3 sequence is 16 residues long. From germline, CDR1 is SGHTA and CDR2 FQGNSA. The CDR3 region has the DNA TGTGCCAGCAGCTTAGGGGGGACAGCGAACGGAAACACCATATATTTT. This encodes CASSLGGTANGNTIYF.

This clone was seen a handful of times. The chain employs TRBV28 and TRBJ1-2, with D perhaps matching TRBD1 (5 bases). The ends were cut back, 5 bases at V and 4 bases at J, with 14 bases in the middle. The CDR3 totals 14 residues. Germline values: CDR1 MDHEN, CDR2 SYDVKM. The CDR3 loop reads CASSPLWQGYGYTF. CDR3 bases: TGTGCCAGCAGTCCTCTCTGGCAGGGCTATGGCTACACCTTC.

The rearrangement uses TRBV30 and TRBJ2-5, with a tentative D call TRBD2 (7 bases). This CDR3 has 15 amino acids. Germline CDR1 reads GTSNPN; CDR2 reads SVGIG (reference sequence). Trimming shortened V by 7 bases and J by 0 bases, and 18 bases separated the two germline ends. DNA of the CDR3: TGTGCCTTGGAGGGGGTAGCGGGTTACCAAGAGACCCAGTACTTC. Encoded protein: CALEGVAGYQETQYF.

There are a few counts of this clone. The chain has TRBV28 and TRBJ2-7; 7 bases are shared with TRBD1. This CDR3 contains 13 residues. J was trimmed by 1 base and V by 5 bases; bases with no gene match: 2. Germline CDR1 and CDR2: MDHEN and SYDVKM. The CDR3 DNA reads TGTGCCAGCAGTGAGACAGGGTCCTACGAGCAGTACTTC. It codes for CASSETGSYEQYF.

The chain uses TRBV19 and TRBJ1-5, with a possible D match to TRBD1 (6 bases). This CDR3 has 18 residues. V was clipped by 1 base and J by 4 bases, with 20 bases between them. Germline V lookup: CDR1 LNHDA, CDR2 SQIVND (reference sequence). The CDR3 region is CASSIGALRMGANQPQHF. The CDR3 nucleotides are TGTGCCAGTAGTATAGGGGCCCTCCGTATGGGGGCTAATCAGCCCCAGCATTTT.

V usage is TRBV5-1 and J usage is TRBJ2-5; 10 positions agree with TRBD1. V lost 4 bases, J lost 5 bases, and 5 bases stayed unmatched. Germline CDR1 and CDR2: SGHRS and YFSETQ. CDR3 size: 14 residues. CDR3 sequence reads: CASSPDRGLETQYF. CDR3 nucleotide sequence: TGCGCCAGCAGCCCCGACAGGGGGCTGGAGACCCAGTACTTC.

The CDR3 is CSVGSSGPKGETQYF. DNA for the CDR3: TGCAGCGTTGGGAGTAGCGGTCCAAAGGGGGAGACCCAGTACTTC. V is TRBV29-1 and J is TRBJ2-5, with D tentatively TRBD2 (6 bases). Germline CDR1 is SQVTM and CDR2 is ANQGSEA. This CDR3 is built from 15 residues. Trimming removed 4 bases at V and 5 bases at J, with 20 bases between. Supplemented by reference TRBV29-1 and TRBJ2-5, the full variable domain reads SAVISQKPSRDICQRGTSLTIQCQVDSQVTMMFWYRQQPGQSLTLIATANQGSEATYESGFVIDKFPISRPNLTFSTLTVSNMSPEDSSIYLCSVGSSGPKGETQYFGPGTRLLVL.

V is TRBV6-5 and J is TRBJ1-6; the D gene is possibly TRBD1 (6 bases). Looked up from germline, CDR1 is MNHEY and CDR2 is SVGAGI. Trimming shortened V by 0 bases and J by 9 bases, and 15 bases separated the two germline ends. The CDR3 covers 16 residues. The CDR3 DNA follows: TGTGCCAGCAGTTACTCCCGGGGGGCGACTCCTTCACCCCTCCACTTT. Protein product: CASSYSRGATPSPLHF.

The rearrangement uses TRBV6-5 and TRBJ2-7; TRBD2 matches at 7 bases. V lost 6 bases, J lost 0 bases, and 8 bases stayed unmatched. CDR1 MNHEY and CDR2 SVGAGI come from the germline V gene. The CDR3 runs 15 residues. As DNA, the CDR3 is TGTGCCAGCAGGGTCAGCGGGATTAACTCCTACGAGCAGTACTTC. It encodes CASRVSGINSYEQYF.

A word on this clone: The junction differs from germline at one of its ends, possibly a read error. The chain couples TRBV10-3 to TRBJ2-7, with TRBD1 matching 9 bases. CDR3 length: 16 residues. Germline-derived CDR1 and CDR2 are ENHRY and SYGVKD. The CDR3 bases are TGTGCCGTCAGTGAGTGGGCGACAGGGGGGGAATACGAGCAGTACTTC. It translates to CAVSEWATGGEYEQYF.

This clone was recorded once. The CDR3: CASSGQGLYGYTF. CDR3 coding DNA: TGTGCCAGCAGCGGACAGGGGCTCTATGGCTACACCTTC. This chain connects TRBV2 to TRBJ1-2; TRBD1 aligns across 9 bases. Unmatched junction bases numbered 3, after V lost 6 bases and J lost 4 bases. The CDR3 is made up of 13 amino acids. Looked up from germline, CDR1 is SNHLY and CDR2 is FYNNEI.

There are a few counts of this clone. Other DNA sequences within the sample encode an identical CDR3. The rearrangement links TRBV5-4 to TRBJ2-3; D is unclear. The length of the CDR3 is 13 residues. Deletions cut 2 bases from V and 1 base from J, with 5 bases between. Germline V CDR1 and CDR2: SGHNT, YYREEE (reference sequence). The CDR3 loop reads CASSLAGTDTQYF. In nucleotides, the CDR3 is TGTGCCAGCAGCTTAGCCGGCACAGATACGCAGTATTTT.

This chain uses TRBV28 with TRBJ2-7; 10 nucleotides agree with TRBD2. The CDR3 extends over 16 amino acids. With 3 bases clipped from V and 6 bases from J, the junction kept 11 bases outside the gene matches. CDR1 MDHEN and CDR2 SYDVKM come from the germline V gene. In DNA, the CDR3 is TGTGCCAGCAGTTTTATAGCCGGGACTAGCGCCGGCGAGCAGTACTTC. Amino acid sequence: CASSFIAGTSAGEQYF.

This clone showed up just a few times. The chain links TRBV7-9 to TRBJ2-2; D is perhaps TRBD2 (5 bases). The CDR3 totals 14 residues. The germline CDR1 and CDR2 sequences are SEHNR and FQNEAQ (reference sequence). V was clipped by 7 bases and J by 6 bases, with 15 bases between them. CDR3 nucleotide sequence: TGTGCCAGCATCGCGACTAACGGCCCCGGGGAGCTGTTTTTT. This translates into CASIATNGPGELFF.

The chain employs TRBV7-3 and TRBJ1-6, with TRBD1 as a possible D gene (5 bases). Germline lookup yields CDR1 SGHTA and CDR2 FQGTGA. V dropped 2 bases and J dropped 7 bases, with 18 bases sitting between them. CDR3 length: 17 residues. DNA for the CDR3: TGTGCCAGCAGCTTAGTTGGAGCTGGCGGGGGAAATTCACCCCTCCACTTT. Translating gives CASSLVGAGGGNSPLHF.

DNA for the CDR3: TGTGCCAGCAGCCCGATGTCTAGCGGGAGAAACGAGCAGTACTTC. Its translation: CASSPMSSGRNEQYF. This sequence joins TRBV5-4 and TRBJ2-7, with TRBD2 matching 10 bases. This CDR3 has 15 residues. The junction had 9 bases not matched to a gene; V was cut back by 4 bases and J by 5 bases. CDR1 SGHNT and CDR2 YYREEE come from the germline V gene (reference sequence).

This clone has only one observation. The chain combines TRBV6-6 with TRBJ1-2, with D hard to call. Looked up from germline, CDR1 is MNHNY and CDR2 is SVGAGI (reference sequence). Between the trimmed V and J ends, which lost 2 bases and 6 bases, there was a span of 7 bases. The CDR3 sequence is 12 residues long. CDR3 coding DNA: TGTGCCAGCAGTTACACCGGGAATGGCTACACCTTC. It specifies CASSYTGNGYTF.

The rearrangement uses TRBV7-3 and TRBJ2-1; 11 bases map to TRBD2. CDR3 size: 17 residues. The V and J ends lost 5 bases and 9 bases, in that order; junction bases with no gene match: 15. The V gene's germline CDR1 is SGHTA and CDR2 FQGTGA. The CDR3 loop is CASSPHSGRVLPGEQFF. Written as DNA, the CDR3 is TGTGCCAGCAGCCCCCATAGCGGGAGGGTCCTTCCCGGTGAGCAGTTCTTC. Looking up the rest from reference TRBV7-3 and TRBJ2-1 gives the full variable domain: GAGVSQTPSNKVTEKGKYVELRCDPISGHTALYWYRQSLGQGPEFLIYFQGTGAADDSGLPNDRFFAVRPEGSVSTLKIQRTERGDSAVYLCASSPHSGRVLPGEQFFGPGTRLTVL.

CDR3 nucleotide sequence: TGTGCCAGCAGCTTGGGAGCATCCGGGGAGCTGTTTTTT. Protein: CASSLGASGELFF. The chain links TRBV5-6 to TRBJ2-2, with D unclear. Looked up from germline, CDR1 is SGHDT and CDR2 is YYEEEE. The CDR3 sequence is 13 residues long. V was cut by 0 bases and J by 6 bases, with 6 bases left in between. The variable domain in full, with the rest retrieved from reference TRBV5-6 and TRBJ2-2, is DAGVTQSPTHLIKTRGQQVTLRCSPKSGHDTVSWYQQALGQGPQFIFQYYEEEERQRGNFPDRFSGHQFPNYSSELNVNALLLGDSALYLCASSLGASGELFFGEGSRLTVL.

This chain uses TRBV6-6 with TRBJ2-7; TRBD1 matches 9 bases. In germline, CDR1 is MNHNY, CDR2 SVGAGI (reference sequence). Germline trimming cut 4 bases from V and 7 bases from J; bases unmatched to any gene: 5. This CDR3 comprises 13 residues. The CDR3 bases are TGTGCCAGCAGTTCTCACGGACAGGGGGAGCAGTACTTC. It codes for CASSSHGQGEQYF.